This T cell receptor beta chain stems from a study of blood T cell repertoires in COVID-19. Overall study context: The United States, Italy and Spain supplied acute and convalescent COVID-19 samples. Sources were T cells, B-cell-depleted T cells, or PBMCs; the material itself was cDNA or gDNA.

Source study methods: Reference gene primer amplification gave estimated nucleated cell counts. Measured with immunoSEQ multiplex PCR; TCRdb has only the in-frame clones, and not every one. D and trimming were read from the DNA, whereas the V and J calls and clone size are those reported in that table. The data contain fewer than 80,000 clones, roughly 78% of them singletons. This receptor was obtained from a human donor in a cohort sampled during active COVID-19. Input material: peripheral blood.

This CDR3 reads CASSSTGGGYTF. In DNA, the CDR3 is TGTGCCAGCAGCTCTACAGGGGGAGGCTACACCTTC. The rearrangement links TRBV7-6 to TRBJ1-2, with 8 bases that match TRBD1. Germline CDR1 and CDR2: SGHVS and FNYEAQ. J gave up 8 bases and V 4 bases, and 3 bases lay outside the gene matches. This CDR3 is 12 amino acids long.